The 10 T cell receptor beta chains reported below all come from one sample, sequenced in a study of blood T cell repertoires in COVID-19. Here immunoSEQ multiplex PCR was the method, and the copy in TCRdb shows in-frame clones only, minus some. The sample contains around 170,000 clones, under 85% of which appear only once. Sequencing was done on a sample of peripheral blood. These receptors were obtained from a woman aged 70-85 years with COVID-19, enrolled during active disease.

The gene calls are TRBV4-3 and TRBJ2-5, with a possible D match to TRBD2 (6 bases). The CDR3 contains 16 residues. V shed 4 bases and J shed 5 bases, with 20 bases lying between them. Germline V lookup: CDR1 LGHNA, CDR2 YSLEER. The CDR3 DNA sequence: TGCGCCAGCAGCCCTGAGGGGACGGGAGTGTATGAGACCCAGTACTTC. It encodes CASSPEGTGVYETQYF.

V and J are TRBV7-8 and TRBJ2-3, with 8 bases matching TRBD1. The germline CDR1 and CDR2 sequences are SGHVS and FQNEAQ. The CDR3 sequence is 16 residues long. Unmatched junction bases numbered 6, after V lost 1 base and J lost 3 bases. The CDR3 is CASSLDRQGWTDTQYF. In nucleotides, the CDR3 is TGTGCCAGCAGCTTAGACAGACAGGGGTGGACAGATACGCAGTATTTT.

The V and J genes are TRBV5-1 and TRBJ1-1, with D uncertain. CDR1 is SGHRS and CDR2 is YFSETQ in the germline V gene. V was cut by 1 base and J by 0 bases, with 13 bases left in between. The CDR3 is 16 amino acids. The DNA for the CDR3 is TGCGCCAGCAGCTTGCTCTCCCCTGGCCTGAACACTGAAGCTTTCTTT. Its protein is CASSLLSPGLNTEAFF.

The CDR3 sequence is CASSMRFLIFLMIRGNTEAFF. CDR3 bases: TGTGCCAGCAGCATGAGATTCCTGATATTTCTTATGATCAGGGGGAACACTGAAGCTTTCTTT. The chain links TRBV21-1 to TRBJ1-1; the table's TRBD1 call for D was not verified on the DNA. TRBV21-1 represents a pseudogene. There are 21 residues in the CDR3.

The rearrangement links TRBV10-2 to TRBJ2-7, with D possibly matching TRBD1 (5 bases). The ends were cut back, 10 bases at V and 3 bases at J, with 19 bases in the middle. The CDR3 is 14 residues long. Germline CDR1 reads WSHSY; CDR2 reads SAAADI. The CDR3: CATKLPQDDYEQYF. The CDR3, as DNA: TGCGCCACCAAATTACCACAGGACGACTACGAGCAGTACTTC.

This clone was picked up a small number of times. The V and J genes are TRBV7-3 and TRBJ2-3; unclear D gene. In germline, CDR1 is SGHTA, CDR2 FQGTGA. The CDR3 has 13 amino acids. Trimming took off 5 bases at V and 4 bases at J, with 10 bases between the two ends. CDR3 sequence: CASSVYRADTQYF. Here the CDR3 DNA reads TGTGCCAGCAGCGTATATAGAGCAGATACGCAGTATTTT.

The CDR3 spells CATSTGERNQPQHF. CDR3 bases: TGTGCCACCAGCACCGGGGAACGGAATCAGCCCCAGCATTTT. The chain has TRBV15 and TRBJ1-5; D not certain. The CDR3 totals 14 residues. V lost 4 bases and J lost 4, with 11 bases in between. Germline V CDR1 and CDR2: LNHNV, YYDKDF (reference sequence). Complete variable domain (other parts from reference TRBV15 and TRBJ1-5): DAMVIQNPRYQVTQFGKPVTLSCSQTLNHNVMYWYQQKSSQAPKLLFHYYDKDFNNEADTPDNFQSRRPNTSFCFLDIRSPGLGDTAMYLCATSTGERNQPQHFGDGTRLSIL.

The chain carries TRBV4-3 and TRBJ2-3; 8 bases map to TRBD2. CDR1 and CDR2 from the germline V gene are LGHNA and YSLEER. The CDR3 extends over 17 amino acids. V shed 1 base and J 2 bases; nucleotides not matched to a gene: 8. CDR3 bases: TGCGCCAGCAGCCAAGTGGAGCGGGAGCATGTCACAGATACGCAGTATTTT. Translating gives CASSQVEREHVTDTQYF.

This clone was observed a few times. The chain joins TRBV11-3 to TRBJ2-1; weak D call: TRBD2 (6 bases). The V and J ends lost 4 bases and 5 bases respectively, with 15 bases between them. CDR1 is SGHNT and CDR2 is YENEEA in the germline V gene. The CDR3 has 15 residues. CDR3: CASSSRGLANNEQFF. The CDR3 DNA reads TGTGCCAGCAGCTCAAGAGGTCTAGCGAACAATGAGCAGTTCTTC.

As DNA, the CDR3 is TGCGCCAGCAGCCCGGTAGCGGGGGGACAAGAGACCCAGTACTTC. As protein: CASSPVAGGQETQYF. The chain has TRBV5-1 and TRBJ2-5; 10 bases match TRBD2. V was pared by 4 bases and J by 2 bases, with 5 bases of the junction left unmatched. CDR1 is SGHRS, CDR2 YFSETQ, per germline. The CDR3 spans 15 residues.